This T cell receptor (beta chain) emerged from a study of blood T cell repertoires in COVID-19. On the study more broadly: The samples span acute and convalescent COVID-19 from the United States, Italy and Spain.

Under the authors' procedure: Amplification with reference gene primers provided the estimates of nucleated cell counts. Clones were sequenced by immunoSEQ multiplex PCR, and TCRdb holds only the in-frame ones, with some missing. V and J calls and clone size are given by that table; D and trimming were obtained from the DNA. The table lists roughly 30,000 clones, roughly nine tenths of them singletons. This CDR3 is built from 15 residues. Trimming at V came to 4 bases and at J to 1 base, leaving 5 bases not matched to a gene. Germline CDR1 KGHSY, CDR2 FQNENV. This clonotype was sampled from a human donor in a cohort sampled during active COVID-19. This chain links TRBV16 with TRBJ1-1, with TRBD1 matching over 8 bases. Input material: peripheral blood. The CDR3 sequence is CASSPNRGANTEAFF. In nucleotides, the CDR3 is TGTGCCAGCAGCCCTAACAGGGGGGCGAACACTGAAGCTTTCTTT.